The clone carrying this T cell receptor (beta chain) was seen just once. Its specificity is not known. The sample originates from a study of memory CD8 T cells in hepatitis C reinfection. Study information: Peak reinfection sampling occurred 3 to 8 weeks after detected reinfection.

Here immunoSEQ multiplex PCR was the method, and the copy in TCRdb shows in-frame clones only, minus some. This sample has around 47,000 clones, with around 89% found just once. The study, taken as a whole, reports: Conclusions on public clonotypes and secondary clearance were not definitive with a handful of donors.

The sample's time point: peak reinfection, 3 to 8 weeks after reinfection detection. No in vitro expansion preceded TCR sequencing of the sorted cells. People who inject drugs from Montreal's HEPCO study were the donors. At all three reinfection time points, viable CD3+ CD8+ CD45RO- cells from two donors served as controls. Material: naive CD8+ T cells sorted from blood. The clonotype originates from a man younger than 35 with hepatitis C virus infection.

The CDR3 is CASSGLAGGPAIGTQYF. For the CDR3, the DNA is TGTGCCAGCAGTGGGCTAGCGGGGGGTCCTGCTATTGGGACCCAGTACTTC. The chain couples TRBV2 to TRBJ2-5; 11 bases fit TRBD2. V lost 4 bases, J lost 7 bases, and 14 bases stayed unmatched. The CDR3 runs 17 residues. Germline values: CDR1 SNHLY, CDR2 FYNNEI.